One and the same sample provided the 9 T cell receptor beta chains below, sequenced in a study of cytomegalovirus exposure and HLA in healthy donors. PCR primers comprised 60 Vbeta and 13 Jbeta primers. Some clones are missing from TCRdb's copy, which holds only in-frame ones; the method was immunoSEQ multiplex PCR. The data show under 200,000 clones, with around 79% seen just once and about 4.5% held by the top ten. The sample was PBMCs. These TCRs come from a man between 40 and 49 years old in good health and CMV-seronegative.

This chain uses TRBV10-3 with TRBJ2-5; D gene unclear. Germline-derived CDR1 and CDR2 are ENHRY and SYGVKD. The CDR3 loop spans 18 amino acids. Trimming stripped 1 base from V and 3 bases from J, with 21 bases between. The CDR3 sequence: CAISEYRSAGMRKETQYF. In DNA form, the CDR3 reads TGTGCCATCAGTGAGTATCGGTCAGCTGGTATGAGGAAAGAGACCCAGTACTTC.

The chain carries TRBV7-9 and TRBJ1-1; 11 nucleotides line up with TRBD1. CDR3 length equals 17 residues. Germline CDR1 SEHNR, CDR2 FQNEAQ (reference sequence). The junction had 10 bases not matched to a gene; V was cut back by 5 bases and J by 2 bases. Here the CDR3 DNA reads TGTGCCAGCAGCACGACCGGACAGGGGGCGTATAACACTGAAGCTTTCTTT. Amino acids: CASSTTGQGAYNTEAFF.

The chain combines TRBV6-1 with TRBJ2-1, with a tentative D call TRBD1 (7 bases). The CDR3 extends over 13 amino acids. Trimming took 6 bases from V and 4 from J, leaving 10 bases between them. Germline V gene data show CDR1 as MNHNS and CDR2 as SASEGT. CDR3 loop: CASRGGQYNEQFF. CDR3 nucleotides: TGTGCCAGCAGGGGGGGACAGTACAATGAGCAGTTCTTC.

This clone has a handful of counts. The V gene is TRBV5-4, the J gene TRBJ2-7; D perhaps matches TRBD1 (6 bases). Germline V gene lookup returns CDR1 SGHNT and CDR2 YYREEE (reference sequence). This CDR3 is 14 amino acids long. V lost 0 bases to trimming and J lost 6 bases, with 13 bases between them. As DNA, the CDR3 is TGTGCCAGCAGCTTGGGTGACAGGTCGGGCGAGCAGTACTTC. It specifies CASSLGDRSGEQYF.

V is TRBV5-1 and J is TRBJ2-3, with D perhaps TRBD2 (6 bases). The germline V and J ends were trimmed by 7 bases and 0 bases, with 9 bases remaining between them. Germline V gene sequence: CDR1 SGHRS, CDR2 YFSETQ. The CDR3 has 13 amino acids. The CDR3 sequence is CASGTGSTDTQYF. CDR3 nucleotides: TGCGCCAGCGGGACTGGTAGCACAGATACGCAGTATTTT. Full variable domain (outside the CDR3, taken from reference TRBV5-1 and TRBJ2-3): KAGVTQTPRYLIKTRGQQVTLSCSPISGHRSVSWYQQTPGQGLQFLFEYFSETQRNKGNFPGRFSGRQFSNSRSEMNVSTLELGDSALYLCASGTGSTDTQYFGPGTRLTVL.

The chain uses TRBV7-2 and TRBJ2-2; TRBD2 aligns across 14 bases. V dropped 5 bases and J dropped 7; count of bases not matched to a gene: 6. The CDR3 runs to 16 residues. CDR1 is SGHTA and CDR2 is FQGNSA in the germline V gene. The CDR3 here is CASSMTSGGGGGELFF. In DNA form, the CDR3 reads TGTGCCAGCAGCATGACTAGCGGGGGGGGTGGCGGGGAGCTGTTTTTT.

This sequence joins TRBV19 and TRBJ2-7; 7 nucleotides line up with TRBD2. Per germline, CDR1 LNHDA and CDR2 SQIVND (reference sequence). The ends lost 3 bases at V and 3 bases at J; junction bases unmatched: 5. This CDR3 is built from 14 residues. The CDR3 loop is CASSMGGMVYEQYF. In nucleotides, the CDR3 is TGTGCCAGTAGTATGGGGGGGATGGTCTACGAGCAGTACTTC.

The chain employs TRBV2 and TRBJ1-2; 8 bases line up with TRBD1. V trimming: 8 bases; J trimming: 2 bases; junction bases outside the gene matches: 7. Per the germline V gene, CDR1 is SNHLY and CDR2 is FYNNEI. The length of the CDR3 is 14 residues. This CDR3 is CASLRTGRNYGYTF. CDR3 nucleotides: TGTGCCAGCCTTCGGACAGGGCGGAACTATGGCTACACCTTC.

The rearrangement joins TRBV9 to TRBJ1-1; D may be TRBD1 (5 bases). The CDR3 sequence is 15 residues long. Germline lookup yields CDR1 SGDLS and CDR2 YYNGEE. Trimming pared 0 bases from V and 4 bases from J, leaving 13 bases between. CDR3 in amino acids: CASSVGQGGGTEAFF. CDR3 coding DNA: TGTGCCAGCAGCGTAGGGCAGGGCGGGGGCACTGAAGCTTTCTTT.